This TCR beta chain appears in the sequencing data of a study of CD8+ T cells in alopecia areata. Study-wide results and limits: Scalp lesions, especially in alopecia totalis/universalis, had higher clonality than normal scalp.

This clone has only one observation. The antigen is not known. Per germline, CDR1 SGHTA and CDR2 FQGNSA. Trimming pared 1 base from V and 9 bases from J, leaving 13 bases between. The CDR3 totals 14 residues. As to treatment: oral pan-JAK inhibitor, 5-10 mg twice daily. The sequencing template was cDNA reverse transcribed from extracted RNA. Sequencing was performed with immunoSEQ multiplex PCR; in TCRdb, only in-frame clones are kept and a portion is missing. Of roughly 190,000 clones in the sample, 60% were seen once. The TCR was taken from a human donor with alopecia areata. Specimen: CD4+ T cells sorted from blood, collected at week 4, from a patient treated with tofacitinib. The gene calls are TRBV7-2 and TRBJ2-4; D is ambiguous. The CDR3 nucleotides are TGTGCCAGCAGCTTAGGTATAACAGAAACCATTCAGTACTTC. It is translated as CASSLGITETIQYF. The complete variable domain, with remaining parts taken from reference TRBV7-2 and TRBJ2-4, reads GAGVSQSPSNKVTEKGKDVELRCDPISGHTALYWYRQSLGQGLEFLIYFQGNSAPDKSGLPSDRFSAERTGGSVSTLTIQRTQQEDSAVYLCASSLGITETIQYFGAGTRLSVL.